This TCR beta chain stems from a study of CD8+ T cells in alopecia areata (dated by TCRdb to 2016 to 2019). About the investigation overall: Treated patients were enrolled in an open-label pilot trial of oral tofacitinib at 5 to 10 mg twice daily for moderate-to-severe alopecia areata. Tofacitinib was administered for 6 to 18 months, and 6 months of follow-up off drug were then conducted to assess delayed response and recurrence. Biopsies were taken from tofacitinib-treated patients at baseline and again at 4 and 24 weeks into treatment, and several of those patients also had a later scalp biopsy. High-throughput TCRbeta sequencing was used to examine T cell clonal expansion in alopecia areata in both the C3H/HeJ mouse model and human patients. Disease severity in treated patients was measured with the SALT score, which quantifies the percentage of affected scalp surface area. Clonality in the scalp was compared among normal scalp (n=4), patchy alopecia areata scalp (n=8), and alopecia totalis/universalis scalp (n=8). Amplification of TCRbeta CDR3 regions was done by immunoSEQ multiplex PCR using 35 Vbeta forward primers and 13 Jbeta reverse primers. RNA was obtained with the PAXgene miRNA kit for fixed scalp, the miRNeasy kit for PBMCs, and the RNeasy kit for mouse skin. Human TCRbeta sequencing covered scalp tissue and sorted CD4+ and CD8+ peripheral blood T cells from patchy and totalis/universalis alopecia areata patients and healthy controls. The investigation overall reported the following: Lesional scalp, especially in alopecia totalis/universalis, showed higher clonality and more expanded CD8+ clones than normal scalp, suggesting antigenic drive. Unlike mouse skin, which is dominated by gammadelta T cells, normal human skin has resident alphabeta T cells that are also sequenced, and this complicates analysis of the scalp TCR repertoire. Many expanded lesional clones persisted in scalp and blood during tofacitinib treatment, which may partly explain relapse after stopping treatment. Because the treated cohort was small and had just a single nonresponder, larger studies are needed to establish links between baseline CD8+ expansion and response. Shared TCR sequences between patients were less evident than in mice, which may be partly attributable to HLA diversity in the patient population. Tofacitinib significantly decreased scalp clonality and the number of expanded CD8+ clones among the top 100 scalp clones.

This specimen's time point label, per the study, means: around 22 weeks on oral tofacitinib. The treatment or condition label, as the study defines it: oral pan-JAK inhibitor, 5-10 mg twice daily. From alopecia areata patients, peripheral blood was collected along with lesional scalp punch biopsies. PBMCs were isolated by density centrifugation and stained for CD3, CD4 and CD8, and CD4+ and CD8+ T cells were sorted on a FACSAria. About this clone: Its antigen specificity is not known. The sample holds no much larger clone one base away, and base qualities are not on file.

Receptor amplification or capture employed the immunoSEQ multiplex PCR assay. For TCR sequencing, RNA was extracted from every sample and reverse transcribed into cDNA to serve as template. SuperScript III was used for first-strand cDNA synthesis, primed with a 2:1 mix of oligo-dT and random hexamers. A synthetic immune receptor repertoire was used to assess amplification bias, and residual bias was removed computationally. As for the authors' bioinformatics: Raw reads were preprocessed for error removal, and CDR3 was defined according to IMGT conventions as running from the conserved cysteine to phenylalanine. Clonality was computed by normalizing Shannon entropy by log2 of the number of productive unique TCRs and subtracting the result from 1. Whether scalp clones were CD4 or CD8 was inferred by matching scalp TCRbeta sequences against CD4 and CD8 repertoires sorted from blood. What TCRdb holds here is the immuneACCESS table cut down to in-frame rearrangements. Part of the clones is not present; checked against another copy, under half of the missing clones reflect an unresolved V gene, and the others are unexplained. V and J calls and clone size are those listed in that table; D and trimming were worked out from the DNA. A total of about 190,000 clones appear in this sample, roughly three fifths of them only once. The ten largest clones add up to roughly 13% of the sample.

V is clipped by 1 base and J by 0 bases, and the sequence between their germline boundaries is 9 bases long. Reading the germline V gene gives CDR1 SGHVS and CDR2 FQNEAQ. Including cysteine and phenylalanine, the CDR3 has 15 amino acids. Only the CDR3 DNA is retained, 45 bases long and in frame from the first base. The chain was built from TRBV7-8 and TRBJ2-5; TRBD2 could be the D gene, as 6 bases match. This receptor was identified in a human donor with alopecia areata. Sequenced here: CD8+ T cells sorted from blood, sampled at week 24, from a patient treated with tofacitinib. The DNA sequence follows: TGTGCCAGCAGCTTAGAGGAGGGAAACCAAGAGACCCAGTACTTC. Its protein reads: CASSLEEGNQETQYF.